This TCR beta chain was identified during a study of CD8+ T cells in alopecia areata (dated by TCRdb to 2017 to 2018). Regarding the complete study: The treated patients took part in an open-label pilot trial in which moderate-to-severe alopecia areata was treated with oral tofacitinib at 5 to 10 mg twice daily. Patients received tofacitinib for 6 to 18 months and were then followed off drug for 6 months to check for delayed response and recurrence. High-throughput TCRbeta sequencing was used to examine T cell clonal expansion in alopecia areata in both the C3H/HeJ mouse model and human patients. In humans, TCRbeta sequencing was performed on scalp tissue and on sorted CD4+ and CD8+ peripheral blood T cells from healthy controls and from patients with patchy or totalis/universalis alopecia areata. Biopsies were taken from tofacitinib-treated patients at baseline and at 4 and 24 weeks of treatment, and a later scalp biopsy was taken in several of the tofacitinib-treated patients. Scalp clonality was compared among normal scalp (n=4), patchy alopecia areata scalp (n=8), and alopecia totalis/universalis scalp (n=8). The RNA source kit depended on sample type: the PAXgene miRNA kit for fixed scalp, the miRNeasy kit for PBMCs, and the RNeasy kit for mouse skin. immunoSEQ multiplex PCR using 35 Vbeta forward primers and 13 Jbeta reverse primers was used to amplify TCRbeta CDR3 regions.

Of note for this clone: No antigen is known for it. Base-call qualities are not available, and no considerably larger clone is one nucleotide away.

The V end gives up 6 bases and the J end 7 bases, leaving 5 bases in the junction not matched to a gene. As encoded in the germline V gene, CDR1 is SNHLY while CDR2 is FYNNEI. From the cysteine through the phenylalanine, the CDR3 covers 14 amino acids. The entry retains the CDR3 DNA only, 42 bases that are in frame from base 1. Sample time point, as interpreted from the label and publication: baseline before oral tofacitinib. Peripheral blood and lesional scalp punch biopsies were obtained from patients with alopecia areata. After PBMCs were isolated by density centrifugation and stained for CD3, CD4 and CD8, a FACSAria was used to sort CD4+ and CD8+ T cells. Broader findings and caveats from the paper: Unlike mouse skin, where gammadelta T cells dominate, normal human skin contains resident alphabeta T cells that get sequenced too, which complicates analysis of the scalp TCR repertoire. Shared TCR sequences between patients were less evident than in mice, which may be partly attributable to HLA diversity in the patient population. Compared with normal scalp, lesional scalp, particularly in alopecia totalis/universalis, had higher clonality and more expanded CD8+ clones, which suggests antigenic drive.

The library was obtained by the immunoSEQ multiplex PCR assay. RNA was extracted from all samples and reverse transcribed into cDNA, which served as template for TCR sequencing. First-strand cDNA was synthesized with SuperScript III using a 2:1 mix of oligo-dT and random hexamers. A synthetic immune receptor repertoire was used to measure amplification bias, and any remaining bias was corrected computationally. The source study handled its data this way. Raw reads were preprocessed to remove errors, and CDR3 was defined according to IMGT conventions as the region from the conserved cysteine to phenylalanine. Clonality was computed as 1 minus the Shannon entropy, with the entropy normalized by log2 of the number of productive unique TCRs. Whether each scalp clone was CD4 or CD8 was inferred by checking scalp TCRbeta sequences against the CD4 and CD8 repertoires from sorted blood. The immuneACCESS repertoire file appears here via TCRdb, limited to in-frame rearrangements. These files lack a portion of the clones; in checked studies, under half of the deficit traces to unresolved V genes, and the cause of the others is not known. From that table come the V and J calls and clone size; the DNA was used to work out D and trimming. This sample comprises fewer than 200,000 clones, approximately 56% of them detected only once. The top ten constitute roughly 15% of the sample.

The rearranged segments are TRBV2 and TRBJ1-5; TRBD1 matches 11 bases in the middle. The source is a human donor with alopecia areata. The sequenced sample was CD4+ T cells sorted from blood, obtained at week 0. The CDR3 sequence is CASSPDRGRQPQHF. The DNA sequence is as follows: TGTGCCAGCAGCCCGGACAGGGGGCGACAGCCCCAGCATTTT.